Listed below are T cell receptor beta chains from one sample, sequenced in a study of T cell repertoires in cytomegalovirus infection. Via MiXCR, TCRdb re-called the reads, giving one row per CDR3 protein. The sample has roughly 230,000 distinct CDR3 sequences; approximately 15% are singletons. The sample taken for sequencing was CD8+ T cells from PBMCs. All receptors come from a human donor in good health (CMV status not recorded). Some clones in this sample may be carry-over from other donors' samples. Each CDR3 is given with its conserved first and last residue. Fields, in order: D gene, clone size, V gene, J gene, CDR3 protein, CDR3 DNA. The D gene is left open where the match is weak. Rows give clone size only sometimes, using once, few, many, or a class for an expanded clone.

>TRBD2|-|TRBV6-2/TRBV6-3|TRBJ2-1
CASSMAGGSYNEQFF
TGTGCCAGCAGTATGGCGGGGGGGTCTTACAATGAGCAGTTCTTC
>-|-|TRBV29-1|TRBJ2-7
CSVALGPRYEQYF
TGCAGCGTCGCACTGGGACCGCGCTACGAGCAGTACTTC
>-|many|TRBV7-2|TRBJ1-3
CASSYSGRGFGNTIYF
TGTGCCAGCAGCTATTCGGGGCGGGGGTTTGGAAACACCATATATTTT
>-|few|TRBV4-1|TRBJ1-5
CASSQDPYQPQHF
TGCGCCAGCAGCCAAGATCCTTACCAGCCCCAGCATTTT
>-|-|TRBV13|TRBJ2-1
CASSLIVNEQFF
TGTGCCAGCAGCTTAATCGTGAATGAGCAGTTCTTC
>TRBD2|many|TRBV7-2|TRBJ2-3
CASSLYPTHSGGNTDTQYF
TGTGCCAGCAGCTTATACCCCACCCATAGCGGGGGGAACACAGATACGCAGTATTTT
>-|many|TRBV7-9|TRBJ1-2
CASSLSQSYTF
TGTGCCAGCAGCTTAAGTCAGAGCTACACCTTC
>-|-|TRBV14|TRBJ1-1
CASSQGRQGSEAFF
TGTGCCAGCAGCCAAGGACGGCAGGGATCTGAAGCTTTCTTT
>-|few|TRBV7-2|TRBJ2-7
CASSFVGGIEQYF
TGTGCCAGCAGCTTTGTTGGGGGGATCGAGCAGTACTTC
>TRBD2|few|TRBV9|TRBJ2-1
CASSVGGGVNNEQFF
TGTGCCAGCAGCGTAGGCGGGGGAGTGAACAATGAGCAGTTCTTC
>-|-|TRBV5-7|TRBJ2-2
CASSLLTGIGRELFF
TGTGCCAGCAGCTTGCTTACAGGGATAGGTAGGGAGCTGTTTTTT
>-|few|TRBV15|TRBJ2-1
CATSRAAGNYNEQFF
TGTGCCACCAGCAGAGCCGCAGGGAACTACAATGAGCAGTTCTTC
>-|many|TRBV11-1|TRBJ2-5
CASSLRLPVSQETQYF
TGTGCCAGCAGCTTAAGGCTCCCGGTCTCTCAAGAGACCCAGTACTTC
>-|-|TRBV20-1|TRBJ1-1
CSALRGTEAFF
TGCAGTGCTCTAAGGGGCACTGAAGCTTTCTTT
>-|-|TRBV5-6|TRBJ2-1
CASSSDDNEQFF
TGTGCCAGCAGCTCCGATGACAATGAGCAGTTCTTC
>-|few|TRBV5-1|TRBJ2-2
CASSLDHTGSANTGELFF
TGCGCCAGCAGCTTGGACCATACGGGAAGTGCGAACACCGGGGAGCTGTTTTTT
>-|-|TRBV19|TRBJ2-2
CASSGWSGTGELFF
TGTGCCAGTAGTGGGTGGAGTGGCACCGGGGAGCTGTTTTTT
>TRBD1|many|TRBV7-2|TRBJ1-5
CASSAGTGGMYSNQPQHF
TGTGCCAGCAGCGCCGGGACAGGGGGGATGTATAGCAATCAGCCCCAGCATTTT
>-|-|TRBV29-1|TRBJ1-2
CSVVGGGNGPLYGYTF
TGCAGCGTGGTCGGCGGGGGAAACGGACCGCTCTATGGCTACACCTTC
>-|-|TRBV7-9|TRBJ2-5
CASSSQGFGETQYF
TGTGCCAGCAGCTCTCAGGGTTTCGGGGAGACCCAGTACTTC
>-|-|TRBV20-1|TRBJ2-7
CSARDLGGLTYEQYF
TGCAGTGCTAGAGATTTGGGGGGCCTAACCTACGAGCAGTACTTC
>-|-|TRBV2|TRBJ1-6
CASSESVPSYNSPLHF
TGTGCCAGCAGTGAGTCGGTTCCTAGCTATAATTCACCCCTCCACTTT
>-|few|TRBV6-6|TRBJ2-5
CASSSDQPLETQYF
TGTGCCAGCAGTTCGGATCAGCCCTTGGAGACCCAGTACTTC
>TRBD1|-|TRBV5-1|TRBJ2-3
CASSLRTGDRDTQYF
TGCGCCAGCAGCTTACGGACAGGCGACCGAGATACGCAGTATTTT
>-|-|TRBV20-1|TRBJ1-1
CSALPDRGPEAFF
TGCAGTGCCCTCCCGGACCGAGGGCCTGAAGCTTTCTTT
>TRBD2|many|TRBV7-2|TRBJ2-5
CASSLLAGLQETQYF
TGTGCCAGCAGCTTATTAGCGGGTCTCCAAGAGACCCAGTACTTC
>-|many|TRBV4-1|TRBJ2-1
CASSQGRTATDNEQFF
TGCGCCAGCAGCCAGGGGAGGACGGCGACCGACAATGAGCAGTTCTTC
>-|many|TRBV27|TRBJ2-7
CASRSGFGPYEQYF
TGTGCCAGCAGATCAGGGTTTGGCCCCTACGAGCAGTACTTC
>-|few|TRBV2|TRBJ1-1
CARTGRSPNVAGAPRDTEAFF
TGTGCCAGGACCGGCCGTTCCCCCAACGTCGCAGGCGCTCCTCGGGACACTGAAGCTTTCTTT
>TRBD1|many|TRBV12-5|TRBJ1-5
CASGGGTDNQPQHF
TGTGCTAGTGGTGGTGGGACAGACAATCAGCCCCAGCATTTT
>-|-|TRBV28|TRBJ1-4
CASSLKRSTNEKLFF
TGTGCCAGCAGTTTAAAGAGGTCAACTAATGAAAAACTGTTTTTT
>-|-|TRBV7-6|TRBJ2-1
CASGGGGQGADEQFF
TGTGCCAGCGGGGGGGGTGGGCAGGGGGCAGATGAGCAGTTCTTC
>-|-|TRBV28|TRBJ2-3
CASSLVVGVGQYF
TGTGCCAGCAGTTTAGTCGTTGGGGTAGGGCAGTATTTT
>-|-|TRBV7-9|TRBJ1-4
CASSPPGVSTNEKLFF
TGTGCCAGCAGCCCCCCCGGCGTATCAACTAATGAAAAACTGTTTTTT
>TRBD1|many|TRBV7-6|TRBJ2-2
CASRDRESTGELFF
TGTGCCAGCAGGGACAGGGAGAGCACCGGGGAGCTGTTTTTT
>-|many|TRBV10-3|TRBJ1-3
CAISVGDTAFSGNTIYF
TGTGCCATCAGCGTTGGGGACACCGCTTTCTCTGGAAACACCATATATTTT
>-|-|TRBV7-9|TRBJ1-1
CASWGGGSDTEAFF
TGTGCCAGCTGGGGGGGGGGTTCGGACACTGAAGCTTTCTTT
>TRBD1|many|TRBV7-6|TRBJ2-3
CASSLLGQGLDTTDTQYF
TGTGCCAGCAGCTTACTAGGACAGGGGTTAGACACCACAGATACGCAGTATTTT
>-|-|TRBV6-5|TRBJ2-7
CASSFGKEQYF
TGTGCCAGCAGTTTCGGGAAGGAGCAGTACTTC
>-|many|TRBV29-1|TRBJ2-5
CSVEDLQSIGTQYF
TGCAGCGTTGAAGATCTTCAAAGCATTGGGACCCAGTACTTC
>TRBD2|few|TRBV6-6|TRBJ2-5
CASSYWRLADQETQYF
TGTGCCAGCAGTTACTGGAGACTAGCGGACCAAGAGACCCAGTACTTC